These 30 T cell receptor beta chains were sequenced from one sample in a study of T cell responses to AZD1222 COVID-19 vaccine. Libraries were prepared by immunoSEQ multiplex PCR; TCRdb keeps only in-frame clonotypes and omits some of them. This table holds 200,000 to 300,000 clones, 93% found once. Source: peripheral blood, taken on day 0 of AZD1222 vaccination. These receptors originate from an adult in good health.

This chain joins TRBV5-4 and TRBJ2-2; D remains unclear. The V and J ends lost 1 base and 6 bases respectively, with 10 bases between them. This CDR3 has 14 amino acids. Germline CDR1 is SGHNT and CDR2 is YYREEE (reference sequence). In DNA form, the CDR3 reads TGTGCCAGCAGCTTGTACTATCCCCCCGGGGAGCTGTTTTTT. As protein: CASSLYYPPGELFF.

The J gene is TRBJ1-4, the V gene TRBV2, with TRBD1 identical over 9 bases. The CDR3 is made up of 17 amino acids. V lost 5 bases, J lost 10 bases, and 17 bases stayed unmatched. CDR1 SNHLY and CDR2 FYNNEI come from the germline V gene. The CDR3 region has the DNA TGTGCCAGCAGTCCCTTCGTTGGGGGACAGGGTATGGGAAAACTGTTTTTT. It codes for CASSPFVGGQGMGKLFF.

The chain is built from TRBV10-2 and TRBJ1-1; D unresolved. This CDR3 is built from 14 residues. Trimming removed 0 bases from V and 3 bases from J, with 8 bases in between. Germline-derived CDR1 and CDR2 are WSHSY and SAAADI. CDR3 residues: CASSESIGYTEAFF. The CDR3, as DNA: TGCGCCAGCAGTGAGTCGATAGGGTACACTGAAGCTTTCTTT.

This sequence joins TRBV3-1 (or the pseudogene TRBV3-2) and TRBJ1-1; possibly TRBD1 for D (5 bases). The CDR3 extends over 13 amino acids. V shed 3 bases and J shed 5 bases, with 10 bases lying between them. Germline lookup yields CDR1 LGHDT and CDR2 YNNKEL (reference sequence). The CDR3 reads CASSHHGGTEAFF. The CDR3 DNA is TGTGCCAGCAGCCACCACGGGGGGACTGAAGCTTTCTTT.

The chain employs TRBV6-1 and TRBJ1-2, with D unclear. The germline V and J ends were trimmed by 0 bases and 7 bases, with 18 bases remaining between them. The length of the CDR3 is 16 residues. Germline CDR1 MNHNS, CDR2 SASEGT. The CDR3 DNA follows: TGTGCCAGCAGTGAAGCCTCCGGGTCGGGAGGGTTTGGCTACACCTTC. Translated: CASSEASGSGGFGYTF.

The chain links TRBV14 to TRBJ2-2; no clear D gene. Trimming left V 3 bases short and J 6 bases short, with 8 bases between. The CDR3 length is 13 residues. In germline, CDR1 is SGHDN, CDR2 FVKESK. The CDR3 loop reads CASSQPGSGELFF. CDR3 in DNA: TGTGCCAGCAGCCAGCCCGGGTCCGGGGAGCTGTTTTTT.

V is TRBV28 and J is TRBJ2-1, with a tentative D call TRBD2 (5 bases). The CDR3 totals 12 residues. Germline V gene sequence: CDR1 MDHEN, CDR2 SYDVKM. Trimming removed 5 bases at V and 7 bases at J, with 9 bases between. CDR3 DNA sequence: TGTGCCAGCAGTCGGGGTAGGAATGAGCAGTTCTTC. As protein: CASSRGRNEQFF.

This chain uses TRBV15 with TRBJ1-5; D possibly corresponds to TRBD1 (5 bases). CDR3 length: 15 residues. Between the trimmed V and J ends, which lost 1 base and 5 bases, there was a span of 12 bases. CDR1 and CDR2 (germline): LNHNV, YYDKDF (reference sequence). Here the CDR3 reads CATSRAGAGHQPQHF. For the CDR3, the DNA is TGTGCCACCAGCAGAGCCGGGGCCGGACATCAGCCCCAGCATTTT.

The CDR3 sequence: CASRATGGAGRQHF. Written as DNA, the CDR3 is TGTGCCAGTAGGGCTACAGGGGGCGCGGGGCGCCAGCATTTT. This sequence joins TRBV19 and TRBJ1-5, with TRBD1 matching over 9 bases. This CDR3 is 14 amino acids long. With V trimmed by 6 bases and J by 12 bases, 12 bases remained unmatched. Germline V lookup: CDR1 LNHDA, CDR2 SQIVND (reference sequence).

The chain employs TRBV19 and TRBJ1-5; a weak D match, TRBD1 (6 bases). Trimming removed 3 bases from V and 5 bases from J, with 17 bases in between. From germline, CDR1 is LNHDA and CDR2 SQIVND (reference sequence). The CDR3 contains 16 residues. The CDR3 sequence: CASSITGTRTDQPQHF. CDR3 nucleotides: TGTGCCAGTAGTATCACAGGGACCAGGACGGATCAGCCCCAGCATTTT.

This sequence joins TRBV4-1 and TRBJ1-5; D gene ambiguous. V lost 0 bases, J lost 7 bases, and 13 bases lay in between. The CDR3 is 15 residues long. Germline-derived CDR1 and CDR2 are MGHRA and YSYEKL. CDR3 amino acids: CASSQDGRYGQPQHF. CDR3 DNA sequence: TGCGCCAGCAGCCAAGACGGACGTTACGGGCAGCCCCAGCATTTT.

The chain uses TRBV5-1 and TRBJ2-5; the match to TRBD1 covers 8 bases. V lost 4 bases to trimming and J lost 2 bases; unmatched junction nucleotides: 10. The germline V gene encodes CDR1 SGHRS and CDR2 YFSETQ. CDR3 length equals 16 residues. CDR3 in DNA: TGCGCCAGCAGCCGCCGACAGGGGACGACACAAGAGACCCAGTACTTC. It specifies CASSRRQGTTQETQYF.

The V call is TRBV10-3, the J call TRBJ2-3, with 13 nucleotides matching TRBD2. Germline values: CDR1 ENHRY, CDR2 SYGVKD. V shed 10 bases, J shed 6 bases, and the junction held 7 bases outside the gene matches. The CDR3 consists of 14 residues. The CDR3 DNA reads TGTGCCACCTGGACTAGCGGGGGTAGGGATACGCAGTATTTT. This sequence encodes CATWTSGGRDTQYF.

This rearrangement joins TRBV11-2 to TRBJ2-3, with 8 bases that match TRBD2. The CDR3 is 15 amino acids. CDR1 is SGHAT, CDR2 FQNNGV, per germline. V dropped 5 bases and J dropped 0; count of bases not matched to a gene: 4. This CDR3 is CASSRLASSTDTQYF. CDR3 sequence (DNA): TGTGCCAGCAGCCGACTAGCGTCTAGCACAGATACGCAGTATTTT.

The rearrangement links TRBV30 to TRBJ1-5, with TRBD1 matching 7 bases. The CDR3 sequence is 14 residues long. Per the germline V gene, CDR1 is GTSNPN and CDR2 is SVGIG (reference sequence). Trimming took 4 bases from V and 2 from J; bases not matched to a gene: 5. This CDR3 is CAWTRQGGNQPQHF. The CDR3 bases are TGTGCCTGGACTCGACAGGGTGGCAATCAGCCCCAGCATTTT. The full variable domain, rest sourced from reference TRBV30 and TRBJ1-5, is SQTIHQWPATLVQPVGSPLSLECTVEGTSNPNLYWYRQAAGRGLQLLFYSVGIGQISSEVPQNLSASRPQDRQFILSSKKLLLSDSGFYLCAWTRQGGNQPQHFGDGTRLSIL.

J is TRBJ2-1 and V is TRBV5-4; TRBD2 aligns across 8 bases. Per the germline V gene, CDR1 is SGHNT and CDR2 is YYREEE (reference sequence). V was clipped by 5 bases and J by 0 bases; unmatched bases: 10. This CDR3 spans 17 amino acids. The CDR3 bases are TGTGCCAGCAGTTTACAAGCGGGAGCGGACTCCTACAATGAGCAGTTCTTC. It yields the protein CASSLQAGADSYNEQFF.

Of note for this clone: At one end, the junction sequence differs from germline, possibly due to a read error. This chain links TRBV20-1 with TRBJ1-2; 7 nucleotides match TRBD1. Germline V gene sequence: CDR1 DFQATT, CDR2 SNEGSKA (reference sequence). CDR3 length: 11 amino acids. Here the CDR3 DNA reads TGCAGTGCTTCTGTCCTACCGGGACAGATCTTC. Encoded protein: CSASVLPGQIF.

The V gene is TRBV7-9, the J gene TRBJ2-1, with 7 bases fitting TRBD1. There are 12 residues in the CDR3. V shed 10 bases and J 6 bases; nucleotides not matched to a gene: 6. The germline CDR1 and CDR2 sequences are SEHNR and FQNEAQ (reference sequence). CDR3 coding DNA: TGTGCCATAATGGGACAGTTCAATGAGCAGTTCTTC. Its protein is CAIMGQFNEQFF.

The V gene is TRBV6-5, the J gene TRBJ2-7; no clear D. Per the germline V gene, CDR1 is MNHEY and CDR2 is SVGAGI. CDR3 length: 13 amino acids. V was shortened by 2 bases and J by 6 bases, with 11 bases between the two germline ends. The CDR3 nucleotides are TGTGCCAGCAGTTACGGGCCCCTCTTCGAGCAGTACTTC. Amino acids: CASSYGPLFEQYF.

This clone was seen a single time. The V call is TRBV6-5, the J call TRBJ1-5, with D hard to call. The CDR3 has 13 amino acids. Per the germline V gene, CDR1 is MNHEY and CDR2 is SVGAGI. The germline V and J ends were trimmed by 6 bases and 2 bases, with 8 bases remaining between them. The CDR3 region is CASSSFGNQPQHF. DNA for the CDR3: TGTGCCAGCAGCTCTTTCGGCAATCAGCCCCAGCATTTT.

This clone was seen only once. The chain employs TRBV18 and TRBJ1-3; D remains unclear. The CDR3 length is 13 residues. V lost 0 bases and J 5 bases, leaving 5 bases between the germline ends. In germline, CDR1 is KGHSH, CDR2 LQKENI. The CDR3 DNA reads TGTGCCAGCTCACCACCGAGTAGAAACACCATATATTTT. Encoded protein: CASSPPSRNTIYF.

In nucleotides, the CDR3 is TGTGCCAGCTCCCTTACAGGGGGCTCTGAAGCTTTCTTT. Its translation is CASSLTGGSEAFF. The rearrangement uses TRBV18 and TRBJ1-1, with 9 bases fitting TRBD1. CDR3 length: 13 amino acids. Germline V gene lookup returns CDR1 KGHSH and CDR2 LQKENI. After removal of 6 bases from V and 6 bases from J, the junction contained 5 bases not matched to a gene. The variable domain in full, completed from reference TRBV18 and TRBJ1-1, reads NAGVMQNPRHLVRRRGQEARLRCSPMKGHSHVYWYRQLPEEGLKFMVYLQKENIIDESGMPKERFSAEFPKEGPSILRIQQVVRGDSAAYFCASSLTGGSEAFFGQGTRLTVV.

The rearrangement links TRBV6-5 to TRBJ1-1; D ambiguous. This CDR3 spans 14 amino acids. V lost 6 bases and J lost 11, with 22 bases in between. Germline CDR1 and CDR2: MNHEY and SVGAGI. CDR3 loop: CASRAGPSTSRAFF. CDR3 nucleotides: TGTGCCAGCAGGGCAGGTCCCTCTACTTCTAGGGCTTTCTTT.

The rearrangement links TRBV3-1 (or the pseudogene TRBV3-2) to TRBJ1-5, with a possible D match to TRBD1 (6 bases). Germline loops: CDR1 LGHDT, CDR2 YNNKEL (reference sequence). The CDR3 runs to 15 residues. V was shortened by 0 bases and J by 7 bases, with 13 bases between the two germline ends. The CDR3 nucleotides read TGTGCCAGCAGCCAAGACGGACAGTCGCTGCAGCCCCAGCATTTT. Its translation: CASSQDGQSLQPQHF.

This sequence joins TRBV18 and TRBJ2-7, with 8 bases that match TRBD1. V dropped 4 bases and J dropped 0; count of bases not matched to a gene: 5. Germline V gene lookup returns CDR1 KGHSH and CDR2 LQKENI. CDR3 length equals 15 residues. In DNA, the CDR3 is TGTGCCAGCTCACACCCGGACAGGGCCTCCTACGAGCAGTACTTC. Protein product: CASSHPDRASYEQYF.

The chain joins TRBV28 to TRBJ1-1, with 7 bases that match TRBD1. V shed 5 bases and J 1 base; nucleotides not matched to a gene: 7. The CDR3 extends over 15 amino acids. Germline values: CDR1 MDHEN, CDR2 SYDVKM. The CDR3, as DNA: TGTGCCAGCAGTACTAACAGGGGACCGAACACTGAAGCTTTCTTT. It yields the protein CASSTNRGPNTEAFF. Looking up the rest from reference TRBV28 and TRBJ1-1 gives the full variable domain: DVKVTQSSRYLVKRTGEKVFLECVQDMDHENMFWYRQDPGLGLRLIYFSYDVKMKEKGDIPEGYSVSREKKERFSLILESASTNQTSMYLCASSTNRGPNTEAFFGQGTRLTVV.

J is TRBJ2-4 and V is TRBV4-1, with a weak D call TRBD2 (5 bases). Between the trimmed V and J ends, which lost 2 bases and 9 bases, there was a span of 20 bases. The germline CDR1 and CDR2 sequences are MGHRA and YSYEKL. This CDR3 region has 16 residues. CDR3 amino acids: CASSQWEKGLLVIQYF. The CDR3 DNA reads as TGCGCCAGCAGCCAATGGGAGAAAGGGCTTTTGGTCATTCAGTACTTC.

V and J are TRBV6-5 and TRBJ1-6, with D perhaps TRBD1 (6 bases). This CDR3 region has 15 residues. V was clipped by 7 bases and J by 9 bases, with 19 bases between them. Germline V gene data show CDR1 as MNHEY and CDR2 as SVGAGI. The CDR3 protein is CASKGDRIGGSPLHF. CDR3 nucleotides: TGTGCCAGCAAGGGGGACCGAATCGGGGGTTCACCCCTCCACTTT.

CDR3 in DNA: TGTGCCAGCAGCGTAGGAGGCAGCGGAAACTATGGCTACACCTTC. As protein: CASSVGGSGNYGYTF. V gene TRBV9 combines with J gene TRBJ1-2; D gene ambiguous. The ends were cut back, 0 bases at V and 2 bases at J, with 11 bases in the middle. The CDR3 sequence is 15 residues long. Germline V gene data show CDR1 as SGDLS and CDR2 as YYNGEE.

CDR3 DNA: TGCGCCAGCAGCCCCGCCCCGGAGCGGGGAGCGCAGTATTTT. Protein product: CASSPAPERGAQYF. The chain joins TRBV5-1 to TRBJ2-3; 7 positions match TRBD2. V gave up 4 bases and J gave up 10 bases; unmatched junction bases: 12. The length of the CDR3 is 14 residues. Germline assignment: CDR1 SGHRS and CDR2 YFSETQ.